The clone carrying this T cell receptor (beta chain) was counted a few times. What it binds is not known. This entry is derived from a study of T cells after yellow fever vaccination. Overall study context: Some fractions had low cell numbers, and these were prepared with SMART-Seq v4 Ultra Low Input. Overall study findings and caveats: Most clones from primary vaccination were detected again post-booster (96% CD4, 88% CD8).

Germline V CDR1 and CDR2: MNHEY, SVGAGI. The CDR3 has 11 amino acids. With 7 bases removed from V and 5 bases from J, the gap between germline ends came to 7 bases. Generation of TCR cDNA used 5'RACE template switching (which added a universal primer site and UMIs). TCRdb re-called the 5' RACE reads with MiXCR, one entry per CDR3 protein. The sample has over 200,000 distinct CDR3 sequences; 6.5% to 7.5% are singletons. The sample in question was CD4+ T cells sorted from PBMCs, obtained on the day of the yellow fever booster vaccination. This sequence was found in a man under 40 who received the YFV17D yellow fever vaccine. V usage is TRBV6-5 and J usage is TRBJ2-3; D is undetermined. CDR3: CASTVGDTQYF. The CDR3 nucleotides are TGTGCCAGCACCGTGGGAGATACGCAGTATTTT.